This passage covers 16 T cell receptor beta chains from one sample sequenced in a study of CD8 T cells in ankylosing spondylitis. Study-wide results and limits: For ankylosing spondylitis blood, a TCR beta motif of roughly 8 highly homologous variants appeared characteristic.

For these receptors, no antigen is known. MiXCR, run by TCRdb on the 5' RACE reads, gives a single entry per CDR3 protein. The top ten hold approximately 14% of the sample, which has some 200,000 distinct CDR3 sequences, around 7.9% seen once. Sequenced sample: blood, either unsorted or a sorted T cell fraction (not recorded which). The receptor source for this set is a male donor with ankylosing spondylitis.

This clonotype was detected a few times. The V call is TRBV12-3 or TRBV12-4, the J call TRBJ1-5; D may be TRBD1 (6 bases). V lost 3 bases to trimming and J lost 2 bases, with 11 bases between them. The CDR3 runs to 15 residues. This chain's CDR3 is CASSLQQGRNQPQHF. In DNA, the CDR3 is TGTGCCAGCAGTTTGCAACAGGGACGCAATCAGCCCCAGCATTTT.

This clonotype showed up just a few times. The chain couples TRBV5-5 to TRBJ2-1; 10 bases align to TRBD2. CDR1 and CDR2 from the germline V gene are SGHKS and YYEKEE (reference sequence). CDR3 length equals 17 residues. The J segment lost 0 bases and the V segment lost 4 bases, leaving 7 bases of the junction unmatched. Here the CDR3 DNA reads TGTGCCAGCAGCGAAGAGCGGGAGGGGAGCTCCTACAATGAGCAGTTCTTC. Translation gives CASSEEREGSSYNEQFF.

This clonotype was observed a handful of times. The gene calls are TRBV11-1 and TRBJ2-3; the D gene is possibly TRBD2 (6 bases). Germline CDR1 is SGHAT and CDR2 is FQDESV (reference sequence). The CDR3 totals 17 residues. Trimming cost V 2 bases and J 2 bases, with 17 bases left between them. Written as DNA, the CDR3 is TGTGCCAGCAGCTTAAAAGACTCACTGGACTACACAGATACGCAGTATTTT. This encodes CASSLKDSLDYTDTQYF.

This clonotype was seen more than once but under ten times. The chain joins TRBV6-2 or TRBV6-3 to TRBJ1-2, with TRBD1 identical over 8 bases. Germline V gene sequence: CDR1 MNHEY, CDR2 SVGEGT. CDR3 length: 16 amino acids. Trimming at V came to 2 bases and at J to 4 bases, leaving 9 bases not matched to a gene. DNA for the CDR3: TGTGCCAGCAGTTACCCTATGGACAGGGCCCGCTATGGCTACACCTTC. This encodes CASSYPMDRARYGYTF.

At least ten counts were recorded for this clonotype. DNA for the CDR3: TGTGCCAGCAGCTTCTTACTGCCGACCGCTAACTATGGCTACACCTTC. It yields the protein CASSFLLPTANYGYTF. The chain joins TRBV7-2 to TRBJ1-2, with D hard to call. Trimming removed 3 bases at V and 0 bases at J, with 14 bases between. This CDR3 has 16 residues. CDR1 is SGHTA, CDR2 FQGNSA, per germline.

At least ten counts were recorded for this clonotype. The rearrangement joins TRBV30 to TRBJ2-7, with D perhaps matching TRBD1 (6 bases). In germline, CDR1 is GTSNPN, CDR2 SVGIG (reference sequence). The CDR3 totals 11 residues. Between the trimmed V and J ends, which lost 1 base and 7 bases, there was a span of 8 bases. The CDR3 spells CAWSAGTEQYF. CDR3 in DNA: TGTGCCTGGAGTGCCGGGACAGAGCAGTACTTC.

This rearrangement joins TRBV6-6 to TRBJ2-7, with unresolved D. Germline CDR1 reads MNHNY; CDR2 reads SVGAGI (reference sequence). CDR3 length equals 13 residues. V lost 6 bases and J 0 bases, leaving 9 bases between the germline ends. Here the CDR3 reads CASSGVSSYEQYF. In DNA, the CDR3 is TGTGCCAGCAGCGGAGTAAGCTCCTACGAGCAGTACTTC.

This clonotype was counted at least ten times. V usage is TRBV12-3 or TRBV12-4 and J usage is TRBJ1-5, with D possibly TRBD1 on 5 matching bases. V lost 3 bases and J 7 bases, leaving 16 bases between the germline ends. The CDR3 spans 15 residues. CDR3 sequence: CASSFWQGLSQPQHF. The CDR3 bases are TGTGCCAGCAGTTTTTGGCAGGGATTGAGCCAGCCCCAGCATTTT.

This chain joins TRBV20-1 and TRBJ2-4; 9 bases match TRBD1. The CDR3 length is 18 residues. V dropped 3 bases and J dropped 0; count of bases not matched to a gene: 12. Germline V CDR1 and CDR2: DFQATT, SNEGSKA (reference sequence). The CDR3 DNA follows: TGCAGTGCTAGGGGGACAGGGTGGGGGCCCCTAGCCAAAAACATTCAGTACTTC. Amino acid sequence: CSARGTGWGPLAKNIQYF.

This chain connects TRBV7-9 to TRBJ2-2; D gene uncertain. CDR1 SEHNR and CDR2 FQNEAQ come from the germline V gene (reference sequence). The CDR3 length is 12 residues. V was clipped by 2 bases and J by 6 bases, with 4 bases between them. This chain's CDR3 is CASSLWSGELFF. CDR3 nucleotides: TGTGCCAGCAGCTTATGGTCCGGGGAGCTGTTTTTT.

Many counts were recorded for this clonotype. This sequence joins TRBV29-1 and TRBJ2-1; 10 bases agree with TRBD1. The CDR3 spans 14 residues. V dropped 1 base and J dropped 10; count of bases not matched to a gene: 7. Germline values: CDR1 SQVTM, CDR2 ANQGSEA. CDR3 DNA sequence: TGCAGCGTTGAAGGTGGTGGGACAGGGGACGAGCAGTTCTTC. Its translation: CSVEGGGTGDEQFF.

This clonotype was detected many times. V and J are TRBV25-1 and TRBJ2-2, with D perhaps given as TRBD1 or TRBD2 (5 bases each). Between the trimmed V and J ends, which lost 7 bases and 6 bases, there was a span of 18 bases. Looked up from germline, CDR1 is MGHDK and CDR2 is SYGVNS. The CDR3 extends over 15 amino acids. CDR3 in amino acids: CASTPTMGPSGELFF. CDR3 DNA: TGTGCCAGCACCCCGACAATGGGACCCTCCGGGGAGCTGTTTTTT.

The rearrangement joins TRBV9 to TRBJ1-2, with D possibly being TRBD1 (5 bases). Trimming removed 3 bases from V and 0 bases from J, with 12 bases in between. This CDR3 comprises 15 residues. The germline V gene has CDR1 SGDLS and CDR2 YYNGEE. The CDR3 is CASSADDSSNYGYTF. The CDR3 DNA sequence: TGTGCCAGCAGCGCCGACGACAGTTCTAACTATGGCTACACCTTC.

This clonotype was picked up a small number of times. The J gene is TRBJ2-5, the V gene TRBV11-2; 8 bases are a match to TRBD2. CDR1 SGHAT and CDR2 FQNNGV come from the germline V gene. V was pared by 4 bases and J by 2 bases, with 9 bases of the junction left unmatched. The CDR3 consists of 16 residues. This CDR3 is CASSYSRLARQETQYF. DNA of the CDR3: TGTGCCAGCAGCTACAGCAGACTAGCGCGGCAAGAGACCCAGTACTTC. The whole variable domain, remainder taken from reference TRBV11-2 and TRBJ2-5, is EAGVAQSPRYKIIEKRQSVAFWCNPISGHATLYWYQQILGQGPKLLIQFQNNGVVDDSQLPKDRFSAERLKGVDSTLKIQPAKLEDSAVYLCASSYSRLARQETQYFGPGTRLLVL.

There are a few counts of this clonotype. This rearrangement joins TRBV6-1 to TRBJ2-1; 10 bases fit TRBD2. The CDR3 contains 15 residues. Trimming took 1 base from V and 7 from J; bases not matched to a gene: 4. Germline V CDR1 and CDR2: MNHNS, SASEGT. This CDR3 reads CASSEEASGSNEQFF. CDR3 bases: TGTGCCAGCAGTGAAGAGGCTAGCGGGAGTAATGAGCAGTTCTTC.

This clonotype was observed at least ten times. Here the CDR3 DNA reads TGTGCCAGCAGCACCCGGGGACTAGCGGGAACTCAGACCCAGTACTTC. Its protein product is CASSTRGLAGTQTQYF. The genes are TRBV13 and TRBJ2-5; TRBD2 agrees at 13 bases. V was clipped by 5 bases and J by 6 bases; unmatched bases: 9. The CDR3 runs 16 residues. CDR1 and CDR2 from the germline V gene are PRHDT and FYEKMQ (reference sequence).